What follows is one T cell receptor beta chain and its context. Its specific antigen is unknown. Within one base of it there is no much larger clone, and no base qualities were kept. The immunoSEQ Assay, a bias-controlled multiplex PCR, was used to amplify TCRbeta CDR3 regions from genomic DNA. On the authors' methods: The number of nucleated cells in each sample was estimated from the amplification of reference gene primers within the assay. Sequence reads were collapsed and filtered to measure the absolute abundance of every unique TCRbeta CDR3 rearrangement. For each sample, productive Simpson clonality was calculated as the square root of Simpson's diversity index over productive rearrangements. TCRdb took over this immuneACCESS table, retaining in-frame rearrangements with V and J assigned. Such tables are incomplete; in checked studies, under half of the missing clones stem from an unresolved V gene, and the remainder is unexplained. V, J and clone size are taken as reported in that table, and D and trimming were inferred from the DNA itself. This sample comprises 60,000 to 85,000 clones, 80% to 90% of them detected only once. The ten largest clones add up to over 25% of the sample.

This sample is part of a study of blood T cell repertoires in COVID-19 (dated by TCRdb to 2020 to 2022). Study-wide context: Samples from collaborators originated in the United States, Italy and Spain and spanned both the acute and convalescent phases of COVID-19. Sample metadata almost always included a de-identified subject ID, COVID-19 status, age in years and sex. The dataset comprised deeply sampled blood TCRbeta repertoires from subjects exposed to, actively infected with, or recovered from COVID-19. The prospective study material was composed of cDNA or gDNA derived from T cells, B-cell-depleted T cells, or PBMCs. HLA class I and class II types, where available, came from metadata supplied by the sample provider rather than from assay-based typing. The samples were drawn from two sources: the first 160 participants of the ongoing ImmuneRACE study, and over 950 subjects contributed by 6 global collaborators. A freely available public database, intended as a resource for researchers studying the immune response to SARS-CoV-2, is where the repertoires were released. Here is what the overall study found, with its caveats: How much clinical and demographic metadata was included differed by source and by participant, and the metadata was provided uncurated.

The collaborating institutions used their own protocols to collect whole blood in K2EDTA tubes. Collaborator samples were shipped for TCRbeta analysis as frozen whole blood, isolated PBMCs, or DNA extracted from either sample type. This TCR was sampled from a woman older than 75 with active or convalescent COVID-19. The sample comprised peripheral blood.

The nucleotides read TGTGCCAGCAGTCCACTAAGACGTGTCCTCTACGAGCAGTACTTC. Its protein is CASSPLRRVLYEQYF. Recombination linked TRBV28 to TRBJ2-7; the D gene lacks a confident call. The CDR3 measures 15 amino acids from cysteine to phenylalanine. Solely the CDR3 DNA is kept, with 45 bases framed from the first base. The germline V gene gives CDR1 as MDHEN and CDR2 as SYDVKM. Between the V and J ends, shortened by 5 bases and 3 bases respectively, the junction contains 17 bases.